This T cell receptor (beta chain) was obtained from a study of early T cells in non-severe SARS-CoV-2 infection. Study information: Sequenced material consisted of bulk RNA (from unsorted whole blood), and chains were unpaired.

Comments on this clonotype: An end of the junction differs from the germline gene, which may be a read error.

Individual cDNA molecules received unique molecular identifiers during library preparation. One entry per CDR3 protein, called by TCRdb with MiXCR from the 5' RACE reads. Of 35,000 to 50,000 distinct CDR3 sequences listed, approximately 22% were seen once; the top ten hold 4.5% to 5%. The source material was whole blood, sampled at baseline. The receptor comes from an adult who was a healthcare worker with PCR-confirmed SARS-CoV-2 infection or an uninfected control (not recorded which).

CDR3 in DNA: TGTGCCAGGAGCTTCCAGGGACAGGGGCACGAGCAGTACTTC. Protein: CARSFQGQGHEQYF. The chain recombines TRBV5-6 with TRBJ2-7; 10 bases match TRBD1. Germline V gives CDR1 SGHDT, CDR2 YYEEEE. There are 14 residues in the CDR3.